This T cell receptor beta chain emerged from a study of blood T cell repertoires in COVID-19 (dated by TCRdb to the early 2020s). A note on the overall study: Collaborator samples came from the United States, Italy and Spain and covered acute and convalescent phases of COVID-19. The material from the prospective study consisted of cDNA or gDNA derived from T cells, B-cell-depleted T cells, or PBMCs. Subjects who had been exposed to COVID-19, were actively infected with it, or had recovered from it provided the deeply sampled blood TCRbeta repertoires that made up the dataset. The repertoires were made available in a free public database intended to serve as a resource for research on the immune response to SARS-CoV-2. The samples were drawn from two sources: the first 160 participants of the ongoing ImmuneRACE study, and 1,200 or so subjects contributed by 6 global collaborators. Sample metadata almost always included a de-identified subject ID, COVID-19 status, age in years and sex. HLA class I and class II types, where available, came from metadata supplied by the sample provider rather than from assay-based typing. Paper-wide results and their limitations: Clinical and demographic metadata were provided uncurated, with the amount varying by source and participant.

TCRbeta CDR3 regions were amplified from genomic DNA using the immunoSEQ Assay, a bias-controlled multiplex PCR. Per the authors' processing: Nucleated cell counts per sample were estimated from amplification of reference gene primers within the assay. To quantify the absolute abundance of each unique TCRbeta CDR3 rearrangement, sequence reads were collapsed and filtered. For each sample, productive Simpson clonality was calculated as the square root of Simpson's diversity index across productive rearrangements. What TCRdb holds here is the immuneACCESS table cut down to in-frame rearrangements. Part of the clones is not present; checked against another copy, under half of the missing clones reflect an unresolved V gene, and the others are unexplained. Clonal size and the V and J genes are those of that table, whereas D and trimming came from the DNA. The sample table shows around 30,000 clones, and around four fifths are seen once. Approximately 8.6% of the sample is taken by the ten largest.

Whole blood was collected in K2EDTA tubes by collaborating institutions according to the institutions' own protocols. For TCRbeta analysis, collaborators shipped samples in one of three forms: frozen whole blood, isolated PBMCs, or DNA extracted from either of those sample types. The CDR3 has 13 amino acids, counting the end cysteine and phenylalanine. The CDR3 DNA has 39 bases and is translated from base 1. V ends up 3 bases short and J 9 bases short, with an unmatched junction base count of 7. The germline V gene specifies SGHTA as CDR1 and FQGTGA as CDR2. Points on this clone: Its antigen is currently not known. Base qualities are missing; no much larger clone stands one base away.

The chain joins TRBV7-3 to TRBJ2-5, with 7 bases aligning to TRBD1. This TCR came from a woman in her 70s with active or convalescent COVID-19. The sequenced material came from peripheral blood. The nucleotide sequence reads as follows: TGTGCCAGCAGCTTTGGACAGGTCGAGCCCCAGTACTTC. This codes for CASSFGQVEPQYF.